Below are 23 T cell receptor beta chains sequenced from a single sample in a study of blood T cell repertoires in COVID-19. TCRdb's copy holds only in-frame clones and misses some; the assay was immunoSEQ multiplex PCR. The sample has roughly 150,000 clones; around 80% are singletons. Sequencing input: PBMCs or T cells enriched from blood (not recorded which). These receptors all come from a woman in her forties or fifties who had recovered from COVID-19.

The chain recombines TRBV12-3 or TRBV12-4 with TRBJ1-5, with TRBD1 matching 7 bases. The CDR3 has 13 amino acids. With V trimmed by 8 bases and J by 7 bases, 8 bases remained unmatched. The CDR3 protein is CASERGGGQPQHF. The CDR3, as DNA: TGTGCCAGCGAGCGAGGGGGCGGACAGCCCCAGCATTTT.

This rearrangement joins TRBV24-1 to TRBJ2-1; D is unclear. Germline lookup yields CDR1 KGHDR and CDR2 SFDVKD. The V end was cut by 0 bases, the J end by 4 bases, with 12 bases between. This CDR3 region has 16 residues. The DNA of the CDR3 is TGTGCCACCAGTGATTTGCCGTCAGGAACGTACAATGAGCAGTTCTTC. It encodes CATSDLPSGTYNEQFF.

For the CDR3, the DNA is TGCGCCAGCAGCTTGGATACAGATGGAAACACCATATATTTT. Translated, it gives CASSLDTDGNTIYF. The chain recombines TRBV5-1 with TRBJ1-3; D is unresolved. The V gene lost 0 bases and the J gene lost 3 bases, with 7 bases spanning the gap. The CDR3 consists of 14 residues. CDR1 and CDR2 from the germline V gene are SGHRS and YFSETQ.

The genes are TRBV11-1 and TRBJ2-5; 9 bases are a match to TRBD1. Germline CDR1 and CDR2: SGHAT and FQDESV (reference sequence). CDR3 length equals 13 residues. V gave up 10 bases and J gave up 4 bases; unmatched junction bases: 7. CDR3: CATLTGGGETQYF. CDR3 DNA: TGTGCCACCTTGACAGGGGGAGGAGAGACCCAGTACTTC.

V usage is TRBV7-6 and J usage is TRBJ2-1; TRBD2 is a possible D gene (5 bases). The germline CDR1 and CDR2 sequences are SGHVS and FNYEAQ. V shed 5 bases and J shed 9 bases, with 8 bases lying between them. The CDR3 is made up of 11 amino acids. As DNA, the CDR3 is TGTGCCAGCAGCCTTAGCGTTGAGCAGTTCTTC. It translates to CASSLSVEQFF.

The chain couples TRBV6-5 to TRBJ1-2, with TRBD1 identical over 9 bases. The ends lost 5 bases at V and 6 bases at J; junction bases unmatched: 4. The CDR3 has 13 residues. Germline-derived CDR1 and CDR2 are MNHEY and SVGAGI. For the CDR3, the DNA is TGTGCCAGCAGTAACAGGGGGCGTAATGGCTACACCTTC. Translated, it gives CASSNRGRNGYTF.

V and J are TRBV25-1 and TRBJ2-3; 10 bases are a match to TRBD1. Germline assignment: CDR1 MGHDK and CDR2 SYGVNS. The CDR3 is 14 residues long. J gave up 8 bases and V 3 bases, and 5 bases lay outside the gene matches. In DNA, the CDR3 is TGTGCCAGCAGTGATCCCGGGACAGGGGTTACGCAGTATTTT. Residues: CASSDPGTGVTQYF. Based on the CDR3 plus reference TRBV25-1 and TRBJ2-3, the full variable domain is EADIYQTPRYLVIGTGKKITLECSQTMGHDKMYWYQQDPGMELHLIHYSYGVNSTEKGDLSSESTVSRIRTEHFPLTLESARPSHTSQYLCASSDPGTGVTQYFGPGTRLTVL.

V and J are TRBV27 and TRBJ2-7; D is perhaps TRBD1 (6 bases). The germline V gene has CDR1 MNHEY and CDR2 SMNVEV (reference sequence). The ends were cut back, 2 bases at V and 6 bases at J, with 11 bases in the middle. The CDR3 extends over 13 amino acids. The DNA of the CDR3 is TGTGCCAGCAGTTTACTACGAGGGGGCGAGCAGTACGTC. Protein: CASSLLRGGEQYV.

The chain links TRBV6-5 to TRBJ1-2; 7 bases align to TRBD1. The CDR3 sequence is 11 residues long. The V gene's germline CDR1 is MNHEY and CDR2 SVGAGI. V trimming: 5 bases; J trimming: 6 bases; junction bases outside the gene matches: 0. The chain's CDR3 is CASSTGDGYTF. The CDR3 DNA sequence: TGTGCCAGCAGTACAGGGGATGGCTACACCTTC.

V gene TRBV10-2 combines with J gene TRBJ1-4; 7 bases agree with TRBD1. Germline assignment: CDR1 WSHSY and CDR2 SAAADI. J was trimmed by 2 bases and V by 6 bases; bases with no gene match: 6. This CDR3 contains 15 residues. The CDR3 DNA sequence: TGCGCCAGCAGGACAGGGACTGCCACTAATGAAAAACTGTTTTTT. As protein: CASRTGTATNEKLFF.

This chain joins TRBV27 and TRBJ2-5; D is uncertain. The CDR3 consists of 13 residues. In germline, CDR1 is MNHEY, CDR2 SMNVEV (reference sequence). The V end lost 6 bases, the J end lost 5 bases, and 13 bases lay between the germline ends. The CDR3, as DNA: TGTGCCAGCAGGCCCCAGAACAAGGAGACCCAGTACTTC. Translated, it gives CASRPQNKETQYF.

This rearrangement joins TRBV29-1 to TRBJ2-3, with 11 bases that match TRBD2. CDR1 is SQVTM and CDR2 is ANQGSEA in the germline V gene. The CDR3 runs 14 residues. The V gene end was trimmed by 6 bases and the J gene end by 2 bases; junction bases not matched to a gene: 4. The CDR3 region has the DNA TGCAGCGTGGTACTAGCGGGGGTCACAGATACGCAGTATTTT. Amino acid sequence: CSVVLAGVTDTQYF.

The V call is TRBV6-2 or TRBV6-3, the J call TRBJ2-5; 10 nucleotides match TRBD1. The V and J ends lost 6 bases and 4 bases, in that order; junction bases with no gene match: 8. The CDR3 spans 15 residues. Germline V CDR1 and CDR2: MNHEY, SVGEGT. CDR3 amino acids: CASSFGTGVPETQYF. The CDR3 DNA follows: TGTGCCAGCAGCTTCGGGACAGGGGTGCCAGAGACCCAGTACTTC.

The chain is built from TRBV7-2 and TRBJ1-1; a possible D gene is TRBD1 (6 bases). V was pared by 7 bases and J by 4 bases, with 19 bases between. The germline V gene has CDR1 SGHTA and CDR2 FQGNSA. The length of the CDR3 is 15 residues. CDR3 region: CASNDDRSAGTEAFF. CDR3 coding DNA: TGTGCCAGCAACGACGACAGGTCAGCCGGCACTGAAGCTTTCTTT. The full variable domain, its missing parts supplied by reference TRBV7-2 and TRBJ1-1, is GAGVSQSPSNKVTEKGKDVELRCDPISGHTALYWYRQSLGQGLEFLIYFQGNSAPDKSGLPSDRFSAERTGGSVSTLTIQRTQQEDSAVYLCASNDDRSAGTEAFFGQGTRLTVV.

The V gene is TRBV6-5, the J gene TRBJ1-4; 7 bases are a match to TRBD1. From germline, CDR1 is MNHEY and CDR2 SVGAGI. The V gene end was trimmed by 8 bases and the J gene end by 7 bases; junction bases not matched to a gene: 7. The CDR3 length is 13 residues. The CDR3 DNA sequence: TGTGCCAGCTCTGACAGGGTTGTTGAAAAACTGTTTTTT. Translation gives CASSDRVVEKLFF.

The chain uses TRBV5-1 and TRBJ2-2; D perhaps matches TRBD2 (5 bases). There are 16 residues in the CDR3. Trimming cost V 2 bases and J 0 bases, with 11 bases left between them. Germline lookup yields CDR1 SGHRS and CDR2 YFSETQ. In DNA, the CDR3 is TGCGCCAGCAGCTTAATTCCACTAGCGAACACCGGGGAGCTGTTTTTT. Its translation: CASSLIPLANTGELFF.

The chain carries TRBV19 and TRBJ2-4, with D possibly TRBD1 on 5 matching bases. The CDR3 sequence is 15 residues long. The V gene lost 3 bases and the J gene lost 8 bases, with 17 bases spanning the gap. The germline gives CDR1 LNHDA, CDR2 SQIVND (reference sequence). DNA for the CDR3: TGTGCCAGTAGTATGAGGCCCCAGGGCCGCGACATTCAGTACTTC. Its translation is CASSMRPQGRDIQYF.

The rearrangement links TRBV28 to TRBJ1-5; TRBD1 is a possible D gene (6 bases). The CDR3 extends over 16 amino acids. V lost 6 bases, J lost 2 bases, and 17 bases lay in between. Per the germline V gene, CDR1 is MDHEN and CDR2 is SYDVKM. CDR3 nucleotide sequence: TGTGCCAGCAGCGGAACAGGGTTAGGGGGCAATCAGCCCCAGCATTTT. This translates into CASSGTGLGGNQPQHF.

The V call is TRBV4-1, the J call TRBJ2-5; 8 nucleotides line up with TRBD2. Germline trimming cut 1 base from V and 6 bases from J; bases unmatched to any gene: 10. Germline loops: CDR1 MGHRA, CDR2 YSYEKL. The CDR3 length is 16 residues. CDR3 DNA sequence: TGCGCCAGCAGCCAAGTATTAGCGGGGCTAGGGAAGACCCAGTACTTC. It yields the protein CASSQVLAGLGKTQYF.

The chain couples TRBV19 to TRBJ2-5; D uncertain. The CDR3 spans 12 residues. Germline V gives CDR1 LNHDA, CDR2 SQIVND (reference sequence). Trimming took 5 bases from V and 2 from J, leaving 6 bases between them. CDR3 protein: CASSRFQETQYF. In nucleotides, the CDR3 is TGTGCCAGTAGTCGGTTTCAAGAGACCCAGTACTTC.

The chain uses TRBV9 and TRBJ2-2, with a tentative D call TRBD2 (6 bases). Trimming cost V 1 base and J 4 bases, with 8 bases left between them. Germline V lookup: CDR1 SGDLS, CDR2 YYNGEE. The CDR3 has 14 amino acids. CDR3 sequence (DNA): TGTGCCAGCAGCGTATCTAGCGCCACCGGGGAGCTGTTTTTT. Encoded protein: CASSVSSATGELFF.

This chain joins TRBV28 and TRBJ2-7; a weak D match, TRBD1 (5 bases). Germline CDR1 is MDHEN and CDR2 is SYDVKM. CDR3 length: 13 residues. Deletions cut 6 bases from V and 2 bases from J, with 11 bases between. As DNA, the CDR3 is TGTGCCAGCAGCCGCCAGGGAACCTACGAGCAGTACGTC. This gives the protein CASSRQGTYEQYV.

The CDR3 sequence is CASSIPQDQPQHF. CDR3 nucleotides: TGTGCCAGTAGTATACCCCAGGATCAGCCCCAGCATTTT. The gene calls are TRBV19 and TRBJ1-5, with D unresolved. Deletions cut 2 bases from V and 5 bases from J, with 7 bases between. CDR1 and CDR2 from the germline V gene are LNHDA and SQIVND (reference sequence). The CDR3 contains 13 residues. The full variable domain, in which reference TRBV19 and TRBJ1-5 provide the parts outside the CDR3, is DGGITQSPKYLFRKEGQNVTLSCEQNLNHDAMYWYRQDPGQGLRLIYYSQIVNDFQKGDIAEGYSVSREKKESFPLTVTSAQKNPTAFYLCASSIPQDQPQHFGDGTRLSIL.